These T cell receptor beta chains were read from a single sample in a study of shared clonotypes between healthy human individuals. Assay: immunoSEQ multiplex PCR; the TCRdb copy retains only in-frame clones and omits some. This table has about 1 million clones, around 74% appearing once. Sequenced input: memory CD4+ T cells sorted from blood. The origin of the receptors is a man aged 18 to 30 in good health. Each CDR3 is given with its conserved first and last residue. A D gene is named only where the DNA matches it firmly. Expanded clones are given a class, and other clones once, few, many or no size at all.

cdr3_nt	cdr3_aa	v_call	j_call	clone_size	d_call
TGTGCCAGCAGCCCCCAAGGAAACATTCAGTACTTC	CASSPQGNIQYF	TRBV2	TRBJ2-4	-	-
TGTGCCATCGGTGCGGCGGGGACACAAGAGACCCAGTACTTC	CAIGAAGTQETQYF	TRBV10-3	TRBJ2-5	-	-
TGTGCCAGCAGTGAAGCGGGGCGGGGGTACGAGCAGTACTTC	CASSEAGRGYEQYF	TRBV6-1	TRBJ2-7	-	TRBD2
TGTGCCAGCAGCGGAGGTGTCCAGAATGGGGATGAAAAACTGTTTTTT	CASSGGVQNGDEKLFF	TRBV7-9	TRBJ1-4	-	-
TGTGCCAGCAGCGCTACAGGGAACTCTGGAAACACCATATATTTT	CASSATGNSGNTIYF	TRBV9	TRBJ1-3	-	-
TGCGCCAGCAGCCAAGAATCGGCCTTCTACGAGCAGTACTTC	CASSQESAFYEQYF	TRBV4-1	TRBJ2-7	few	-
TGCGCCAGCAGCCGGGGGCTGGACAGGGCGTCGACAGATACGCAGTATTTT	CASSRGLDRASTDTQYF	TRBV5-1	TRBJ2-3	-	TRBD1
TGTGCCTGGAGTAAAGGGACAGGGGAGTACAAGCAGTACTTC	CAWSKGTGEYKQYF	TRBV30	TRBJ2-7	-	TRBD1
TGTGCCAGCAGTCCGGGCCGGGACCCCGGGCATTTT	CASSPGRDPGHF	TRBV28	TRBJ1-5	-	-
TGCGCCAGCAGCTTGGCACCGGGACAGTCCTACGAGCAGTACTTC	CASSLAPGQSYEQYF	TRBV5-1	TRBJ2-7	-	TRBD1
TGCGCCAGCAGCCTAGAGAACAGGGGAACTGAAGCTTTCTTT	CASSLENRGTEAFF	TRBV4-3	TRBJ1-1	-	TRBD1
TGTGCCAGTAGCCTGACAGGGGCAGAGGGCTACACCTTC	CASSLTGAEGYTF	TRBV19	TRBJ1-2	-	TRBD1
TGTGCCAGCAGCTTCAGCGACAGGGATGCTAACTATGGCTACACCTTC	CASSFSDRDANYGYTF	TRBV5-8	TRBJ1-2	-	TRBD1
TGTGCCAGCAGTCACAGGGAAGGAGATGAGCAGTTCTTC	CASSHREGDEQFF	TRBV27	TRBJ2-1	-	-
TGTGCCAGCAGCCAAGGGGACAGGGTCGGAAACACCATATATTTT	CASSQGDRVGNTIYF	TRBV7-2	TRBJ1-3	once	TRBD1
TGTGCCAGCAGTTTATTAACAGGAACTTACGAGCAGTACTTC	CASSLLTGTYEQYF	TRBV28	TRBJ2-7	-	-
TGCGCCAGCAGCCAAGATACAGGGGGCGGTGGAAACACCATATATTTT	CASSQDTGGGGNTIYF	TRBV4-3	TRBJ1-3	-	TRBD1
TGTGCCAGCTCACCAGCCGTGGGGCAAGGAACAGATACGCAGTATTTT	CASSPAVGQGTDTQYF	TRBV18	TRBJ2-3	-	-
TGTGCCAGCAGTCGACCGGGACTCAACACTGAAGCTTTCTTT	CASSRPGLNTEAFF	TRBV6-6	TRBJ1-1	-	-
TGTGCCAGCAGCCGATCCGGGACTAGCGGCGCTAGGGAGCTGTTTTTT	CASSRSGTSGARELFF	TRBV7-8	TRBJ2-2	-	TRBD2
TGTGCCAGCCACGGGGGGGTCGCCTACGAGCAGTACTTC	CASHGGVAYEQYF	TRBV18	TRBJ2-7	-	TRBD2
TGTGCCAGCAGCGCTAGCTTTAGCTCCTACAATGAGCAGTTCTTC	CASSASFSSYNEQFF	TRBV4-2	TRBJ2-1	-	-
TGTGCCAGCAGCCTAGGGACAGGGCTGGAACCCCTCCACTTT	CASSLGTGLEPLHF	TRBV7-2	TRBJ1-6	-	TRBD1